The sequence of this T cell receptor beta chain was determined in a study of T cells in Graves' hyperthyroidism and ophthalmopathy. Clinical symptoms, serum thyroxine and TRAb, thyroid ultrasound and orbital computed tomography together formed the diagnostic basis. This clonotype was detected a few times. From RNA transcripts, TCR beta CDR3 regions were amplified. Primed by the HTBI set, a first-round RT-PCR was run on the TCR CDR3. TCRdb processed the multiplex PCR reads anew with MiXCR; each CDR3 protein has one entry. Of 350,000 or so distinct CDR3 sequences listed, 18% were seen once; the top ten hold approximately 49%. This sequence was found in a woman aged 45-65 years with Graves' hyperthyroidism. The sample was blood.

CDR3 amino acids: CASSGGTPGAETQYF. In DNA form, the CDR3 reads TGCGCCAGCAGCGGAGGCACTCCAGGGGCAGAGACCCAGTACTTC. This chain connects TRBV5-1 to TRBJ2-5, with D perhaps TRBD1 (6 bases). The V gene lost 4 bases and the J gene lost 4 bases, with 17 bases spanning the gap. CDR1 SGHRS and CDR2 YFSETQ come from the germline V gene. The CDR3 totals 15 residues.